The text below deals with one TCR beta chain. The table came from immunoSEQ multiplex PCR; TCRdb's copy has only in-frame clones and leaves some out. The data show 110,000 or so clones, with roughly 90% seen just once and 6% to 9.5% held by the top ten. The sample is drawn from a study of blood T cell repertoires in COVID-19. About the study: The United States, Italy and Spain were the sources of the acute and convalescent COVID-19 samples. PBMCs, B-cell-depleted T cells, or T cells were the source of the cDNA or gDNA that made up the material.

Sample: peripheral blood. This TCR derives from an older man who had recovered from COVID-19.

In nucleotides, the CDR3 is TGTGCCAGCAGTTTCCGTCGGACTTACTATGGCTACACCTTC. Its translation is CASSFRRTYYGYTF. The chain is built from TRBV28 and TRBJ1-2; D gene uncertain. This CDR3 is built from 14 residues. CDR1 and CDR2 from the germline V gene are MDHEN and SYDVKM. Trimming cost V 3 bases and J 3 bases, with 11 bases left between them.